These T cell receptor beta chains were read from a single sample in a study of CD8 T cells in ankylosing spondylitis. TCRdb reprocessed the 5' RACE reads via MiXCR and lists one record per CDR3 protein. Of some 120,000 distinct CDR3 sequences in the sample, over 6% are singletons; the top ten hold 12%. Sequenced: blood, either unsorted or a sorted T cell fraction (not recorded which). The receptor set was obtained from a male donor with ankylosing spondylitis or in good health (not recorded which). Each CDR3 is given with its conserved first and last residue. A D gene is named only where the DNA matches it firmly. Expanded clones are given a class, and other clones once, few, many or no size at all.

D	V	J	size	CDR3	DNA
TRBD1	TRBV20-1	TRBJ1-1	many	CSAQGQGNTEAFF	TGCAGTGCACAGGGACAGGGCAACACTGAAGCTTTCTTT
-	TRBV5-1	TRBJ2-7	many	CASSKTPSYEQYF	TGCGCCAGCAGCAAAACCCCGTCCTACGAGCAGTACTTC
-	TRBV12-3/TRBV12-4	TRBJ2-5	many	CASRSQGRVFETQYF	TGTGCCAGCAGGTCCCAGGGGCGGGTATTTGAGACCCAGTACTTC
-	TRBV20-1	TRBJ1-2	many	CSPPDSKGKVGYTF	TGCAGTCCGCCGGATTCAAAGGGAAAGGTTGGCTACACCTTC
-	TRBV29-1	TRBJ2-7	many	CSVESGGHEQYF	TGCAGCGTTGAATCCGGGGGCCACGAGCAGTACTTC
-	TRBV5-1	TRBJ2-5	many	CASSLSGREETQYF	TGCGCCAGCAGCTTGTCTGGGCGGGAAGAGACCCAGTACTTC
-	TRBV5-1	TRBJ2-5	few	CASSLGDRKQETQYF	TGCGCCAGCAGCTTGGGCGACAGAAAGCAAGAGACCCAGTACTTC
-	TRBV19	TRBJ2-7	-	CASRNRAGISYEQYF	TGTGCCAGTAGAAACCGGGCAGGTATCTCCTACGAGCAGTACTTC
-	TRBV12-3/TRBV12-4	TRBJ1-5	-	CASSFWVSNQPQHF	TGTGCCAGCAGTTTCTGGGTGAGCAATCAGCCCCAGCATTTT
-	TRBV27	TRBJ1-1	-	CASSFGDRLGTEAFF	TGTGCCAGCAGTTTCGGAGACAGGCTGGGCACTGAAGCTTTCTTT
TRBD1	TRBV20-1	TRBJ1-4	-	CSASEETGVEKLFF	TGCAGTGCTAGTGAGGAAACAGGGGTCGAAAAACTGTTTTTT
-	TRBV7-8	TRBJ2-5	many	CASSLTLARGGETQYF	TGTGCCAGCAGCTTAACCCTAGCCAGGGGCGGAGAGACCCAGTACTTC
TRBD1	TRBV28	TRBJ2-7	many	CASSTTGTGDEQYF	TGTGCCAGCAGTACTACCGGGACAGGGGACGAGCAGTACTTC
-	TRBV24-1	TRBJ2-1	many	CATSDSPGLVSGYEQFF	TGTGCCACCAGTGATTCCCCCGGACTCGTTTCTGGGTATGAGCAGTTCTTC
-	TRBV12-3/TRBV12-4	TRBJ2-3	many	CASRGAGQPDTQYF	TGTGCCAGCAGGGGGGCTGGACAGCCAGATACGCAGTATTTT
-	TRBV7-2	TRBJ1-5	many	CASSLPAQPQHF	TGTGCCAGCAGCTTACCAGCTCAGCCCCAGCATTTT
-	TRBV9	TRBJ2-3	many	CASSVVAKSTDTQYF	TGTGCCAGCAGCGTAGTAGCGAAAAGCACAGATACGCAGTATTTT
TRBD2	TRBV3-1	TRBJ2-1	many	CASSQVAGGVNEQFF	TGTGCCAGCAGCCAAGTTGCGGGAGGGGTCAATGAGCAGTTCTTC
-	TRBV29-1	TRBJ1-1	many	CSVEVGQNTEAFF	TGCAGCGTTGAAGTGGGGCAGAACACTGAAGCTTTCTTT